What follows is one T cell receptor beta chain and its context. These data are taken from a study of blood T cell repertoires in COVID-19. The overall study: PBMCs, B-cell-depleted T cells, or T cells provided the cDNA or gDNA that made up the material.

CDR3 size: 13 residues. Clones were read by immunoSEQ multiplex PCR, and TCRdb kept only the in-frame ones, dropping some. The sample has hundreds of thousands of clones, about 88% seen once. The chain couples TRBV21-1 to TRBJ2-1; whether TRBD1, the table's D call, matches the DNA was not checked. TRBV21-1 is given as a pseudogene. The sequencing sample was made of peripheral blood. The source of this sequence is a woman in her 70s with COVID-19, enrolled during active disease. The CDR3 spells CASSKQSVNEQFF. Written as DNA, the CDR3 is TGTGCCAGCAGCAAACAGTCCGTCAATGAGCAGTTCTTC.